This TCR beta chain was sequenced in a study of T cell responses to AZD1222 COVID-19 vaccine. This CDR3 contains 19 residues. Trimming shortened V by 2 bases and J by 0 bases, and 19 bases separated the two germline ends. Germline assignment: CDR1 MNHGY and CDR2 SAAAGT. Sequencing used immunoSEQ multiplex PCR; TCRdb keeps in-frame clones, though not all of them. The table shows 150,000 to 180,000 clones, with approximately 90% occurring only once. The chain combines TRBV6-8 with TRBJ1-4; D may be TRBD1 (5 bases). Specimen: peripheral blood, collected on day 0 of AZD1222 vaccination. The sequence came from an adult in good health. This CDR3 is CASSYRRGRGNATNEKLFF. Here the CDR3 DNA reads TGTGCCAGCAGTTACCGCCGGGGCCGGGGGAATGCAACTAATGAAAAACTGTTTTTT.